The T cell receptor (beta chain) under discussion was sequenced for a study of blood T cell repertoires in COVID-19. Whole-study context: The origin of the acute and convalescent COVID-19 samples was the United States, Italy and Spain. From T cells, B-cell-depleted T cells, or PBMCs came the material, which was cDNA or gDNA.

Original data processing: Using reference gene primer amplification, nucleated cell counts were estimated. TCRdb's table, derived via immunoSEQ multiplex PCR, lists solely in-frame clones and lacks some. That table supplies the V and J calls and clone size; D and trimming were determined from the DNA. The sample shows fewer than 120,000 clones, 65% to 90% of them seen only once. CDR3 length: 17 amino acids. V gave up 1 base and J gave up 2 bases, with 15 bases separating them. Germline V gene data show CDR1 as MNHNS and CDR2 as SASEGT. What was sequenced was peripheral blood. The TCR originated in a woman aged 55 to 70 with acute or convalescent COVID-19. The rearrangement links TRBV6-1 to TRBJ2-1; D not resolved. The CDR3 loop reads CASSEDLIRQAYNEQFF. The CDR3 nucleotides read TGTGCCAGCAGTGAAGACTTAATTCGGCAGGCCTACAATGAGCAGTTCTTC.